The 18 T cell receptor beta chains below come from one sample, sequenced in a study of cytotoxic CD8 clonotypes in ibrutinib-treated CLL. Method: immunoSEQ multiplex PCR; TCRdb's copy keeps in-frame clones and lacks some. The sample has roughly 58,000 clones, 50% to 70% seen once. Material: PBMCs, obtained at disease progression, from a patient treated with ibrutinib. The receptors were sampled from a human donor with chronic lymphocytic leukemia.

The chain joins TRBV5-5 to TRBJ2-4; no definite D call. This CDR3 comprises 14 residues. Germline V gene lookup returns CDR1 SGHKS and CDR2 YYEKEE (reference sequence). Trimming took off 0 bases at V and 9 bases at J, with 13 bases between the two ends. CDR3 sequence: CASSLVGVLGIQYF. The DNA for the CDR3 is TGTGCCAGCAGCTTGGTAGGAGTTTTGGGCATTCAGTACTTC.

The V and J genes are TRBV29-1 and TRBJ2-7, with 9 bases matching TRBD1. CDR1 is SQVTM, CDR2 ANQGSEA, per germline. V lost 6 bases, J lost 2 bases, and 5 bases stayed unmatched. The CDR3 length is 13 residues. CDR3 sequence: CSVKGQGTYEQYF. Here the CDR3 DNA reads TGCAGCGTAAAAGGACAGGGGACCTACGAGCAGTACTTC.

The table lists this clone with a few counts. The chain links TRBV4-2 to TRBJ2-1; 10 bases match TRBD2. The CDR3 is 16 amino acids. Germline V lookup: CDR1 LGHNA, CDR2 YNFKEQ. V was clipped by 1 base and J by 8 bases; unmatched bases: 8. CDR3 DNA: TGTGCCAGCAGCCAAGGATCCCGCCTAGCGGGGGATGAGCAGTTCTTC. Residues: CASSQGSRLAGDEQFF.

This clone was detected only a few times. This chain joins TRBV30 and TRBJ2-7, with 8 bases lining up with TRBD1. CDR3 length equals 13 residues. The V and J ends lost 3 bases and 4 bases, in that order; junction bases with no gene match: 5. From germline, CDR1 is GTSNPN and CDR2 SVGIG (reference sequence). The CDR3 loop is CAWSAGGRYEQYF. The CDR3 DNA reads as TGTGCCTGGAGCGCAGGGGGCAGGTACGAGCAGTACTTC.

The chain employs TRBV30 and TRBJ2-1; D not certain. This CDR3 comprises 13 residues. Trimming removed 2 bases from V and 4 bases from J, with 9 bases in between. Germline loops: CDR1 GTSNPN, CDR2 SVGIG (reference sequence). CDR3: CAWSLRSYNEQFF. For the CDR3, the DNA is TGTGCCTGGAGTCTTCGCTCATACAATGAGCAGTTCTTC. The whole variable domain, filled in from reference TRBV30 and TRBJ2-1, reads SQTIHQWPATLVQPVGSPLSLECTVEGTSNPNLYWYRQAAGRGLQLLFYSVGIGQISSEVPQNLSASRPQDRQFILSSKKLLLSDSGFYLCAWSLRSYNEQFFGPGTRLTVL.

This clone occurred a few times. The chain has TRBV4-3 and TRBJ2-4; D remains unclear. Trimming took 2 bases from V and 10 from J, leaving 12 bases between them. Germline loops: CDR1 LGHNA, CDR2 YSLEER. The CDR3 is 13 residues long. CDR3 residues: CASSQFGFDIQYF. In DNA form, the CDR3 reads TGCGCCAGCAGCCAATTCGGTTTTGATATTCAGTACTTC.

V gene TRBV5-1 combines with J gene TRBJ2-7; possibly TRBD1 for D (7 bases). This CDR3 has 15 amino acids. Trimming removed 1 base at V and 4 bases at J, with 15 bases between. Germline V gene lookup returns CDR1 SGHRS and CDR2 YFSETQ. CDR3 residues: CASSLSPAGGYEQYF. The CDR3 nucleotides are TGCGCCAGCAGCTTGTCGCCTGCAGGGGGGTACGAGCAGTACTTC.

This clone was detected a few times. The V call is TRBV14, the J call TRBJ2-7, with 7 bases matching TRBD1. The CDR3 is 13 residues long. From germline, CDR1 is SGHDN and CDR2 FVKESK. V gave up 4 bases and J gave up 4 bases; unmatched junction bases: 4. The CDR3: CASSLRTGYEQYF. CDR3 nucleotides: TGTGCCAGCAGCCTACGGACAGGATACGAGCAGTACTTC.

This chain joins TRBV15 and TRBJ2-7; D remains unclear. CDR1 is LNHNV and CDR2 is YYDKDF in the germline V gene (reference sequence). V was trimmed by 1 base and J by 1 base, leaving 11 bases between them. This CDR3 has 15 residues. CDR3 residues: CATSRGGTKSYEQYF. CDR3 DNA: TGTGCCACCAGCAGAGGGGGTACCAAGTCCTACGAGCAGTACTTC.

Points on this clone: The CDR3 does not close with the conserved phenylalanine or tryptophan, likely indicating a read error. The limits of the CDR3 on the DNA are not certain, so only TCRdb's listed CDR3 is given. This rearrangement joins TRBV7-9 to TRBJ1-2. Germline-derived CDR1 and CDR2 are SEHNR and FQNEAQ (reference sequence). The CDR3 adds up to 9 amino acids, both ends counted. Here the CDR3 reads CASSSLEPL.

This clone was seen only a few times. In the same sample, other DNA sequences code for this CDR3. The rearrangement links TRBV5-6 to TRBJ1-2; D ambiguous. The CDR3 sequence is 11 residues long. Germline V gene data show CDR1 as SGHDT and CDR2 as YYEEEE. Trimming took off 2 bases at V and 6 bases at J, with 5 bases between the two ends. The CDR3 nucleotides read TGTGCCAGCAGCTTTCGGGATGGCTACACCTTC. Protein sequence: CASSFRDGYTF.

The chain is built from TRBV2 and TRBJ2-1; possible D gene TRBD2, 6 bases. The germline gives CDR1 SNHLY, CDR2 FYNNEI. This CDR3 has 14 residues. Trimming cost V 6 bases and J 3 bases, with 12 bases left between them. This CDR3 reads CASRGGGNYNEQFF. In DNA form, the CDR3 reads TGTGCCAGCAGGGGGGGAGGTAACTACAATGAGCAGTTCTTC.

The genes are TRBV5-1 and TRBJ1-1; maybe TRBD1 (6 bases). Germline assignment: CDR1 SGHRS and CDR2 YFSETQ. V dropped 4 bases and J dropped 0 bases, with 16 bases sitting between them. The CDR3 is 16 residues long. The CDR3 is CASSVSTGDMNTEAFF. The CDR3 bases are TGCGCCAGCAGCGTATCGACAGGAGATATGAACACTGAAGCTTTCTTT.

The genes are TRBV29-1 and TRBJ1-5; tentative D call: TRBD1 (6 bases). CDR1 and CDR2 from the germline V gene are SQVTM and ANQGSEA. V lost 7 bases and J lost 3, with 13 bases in between. The CDR3 is 13 residues long. This CDR3 is CSAVRGINQPQHF. The CDR3 coding sequence is TGCAGCGCCGTTAGGGGGATCAATCAGCCCCAGCATTTT.

The rearrangement links TRBV18 to TRBJ2-1, with D unclear. V dropped 6 bases and J dropped 5 bases, with 14 bases sitting between them. From germline, CDR1 is KGHSH and CDR2 LQKENI. The CDR3 extends over 14 amino acids. The CDR3 loop reads CASSNNGMNNEQFF. CDR3 DNA sequence: TGTGCCAGCTCTAACAACGGAATGAACAATGAGCAGTTCTTC.

V is TRBV9 and J is TRBJ2-7; D might be TRBD2 (6 bases). CDR3 size: 14 residues. V lost 0 bases and J 5 bases, leaving 12 bases between the germline ends. Germline V lookup: CDR1 SGDLS, CDR2 YYNGEE. Written as DNA, the CDR3 is TGTGCCAGCAGCGTAGAACTAGCTGGTGACGAGCAGTACTTC. It codes for CASSVELAGDEQYF.

This chain joins TRBV11-3 and TRBJ2-3; D unclear. The length of the CDR3 is 15 residues. The V gene lost 2 bases and the J gene lost 0 bases, with 9 bases spanning the gap. Germline assignment: CDR1 SGHNT and CDR2 YENEEA. CDR3 residues: CASSLSASSTDTQYF. The CDR3 DNA reads as TGTGCCAGCAGCTTAAGCGCCTCTAGCACAGATACGCAGTATTTT.

The genes are TRBV29-1 and TRBJ2-3; possibly TRBD1 or TRBD2 for D (6 bases each). Germline assignment: CDR1 SQVTM and CDR2 ANQGSEA. The CDR3 loop spans 15 amino acids. Trimming took off 6 bases at V and 6 bases at J, with 22 bases between the two ends. The CDR3 bases are TGCAGCGTCGAGGGGGGTTGGCAGGTCAAGGATACGCAGTATTTT. Translated, it gives CSVEGGWQVKDTQYF.